Listed here are 21 T cell receptor beta chains from one sample, sequenced in a study of T-cell memory formation after mild COVID-19. TCRdb called the 5' RACE reads again in MiXCR, with one record for every CDR3 protein. Of a few hundred thousand distinct CDR3 sequences detected, more than 15% appear once; the ten largest clones hold under 25%. What was sequenced was PBMCs or a T cell subset sorted from them (not recorded which). These receptor sequences come from a man younger than 35 who had mild COVID-19 (a few samples of this study predate the infection). Cell type and time point are not known.

This clonotype has just a few counts. This sequence joins TRBV9 and TRBJ2-2; 8 bases are a match to TRBD2. CDR1 SGDLS and CDR2 YYNGEE come from the germline V gene. The V segment lost 5 bases and the J segment 6 bases; nucleotides outside the gene matches: 6. CDR3 length: 14 residues. The CDR3 sequence: CASSAGTSAGELFF. CDR3 nucleotide sequence: TGTGCCAGCAGTGCCGGGACTAGTGCCGGGGAGCTGTTTTTT.

V and J are TRBV7-6 and TRBJ2-1, with D possibly being TRBD1 (6 bases). This CDR3 region has 15 residues. V dropped 5 bases and J dropped 5 bases, with 16 bases sitting between them. Germline CDR1 SGHVS, CDR2 FNYEAQ. The CDR3 DNA sequence: TGTGCCAGCAGCCCCCGGACAGCGGCGAACAATGAGCAGTTCTTC. Its protein product is CASSPRTAANNEQFF.

This clonotype was counted many times. V usage is TRBV6-5 and J usage is TRBJ1-2; D might be TRBD1 (5 bases). V was cut by 0 bases and J by 5 bases, with 16 bases left in between. Per the germline V gene, CDR1 is MNHEY and CDR2 is SVGAGI. The CDR3 is made up of 16 amino acids. The chain's CDR3 is CASSYSLAGSLYGYTF. The CDR3 DNA reads as TGTGCCAGCAGTTACTCTTTGGCAGGGAGTTTGTATGGCTACACCTTC.

This clonotype occurred a few times. V and J are TRBV20-1 and TRBJ2-1; 9 bases match TRBD2. This CDR3 is built from 14 residues. Germline CDR1 DFQATT, CDR2 SNEGSKA (reference sequence). V lost 1 base, J lost 7 bases, and 5 bases stayed unmatched. In DNA form, the CDR3 reads TGCAGTGCTAGAGGGGGACTAGCAAAGAATGAGCAGTTCTTC. Its translation: CSARGGLAKNEQFF.

The chain uses TRBV20-1 and TRBJ1-1, with a tentative D call TRBD1 (5 bases). The germline V and J ends were trimmed by 6 bases and 1 base, with 18 bases remaining between them. The CDR3 sequence is 15 residues long. Germline V gives CDR1 DFQATT, CDR2 SNEGSKA (reference sequence). CDR3 region: CSAAWGGGANTEAFF. In nucleotides, the CDR3 is TGCAGTGCAGCCTGGGGGGGAGGGGCGAACACTGAAGCTTTCTTT.

The chain carries TRBV29-1 and TRBJ2-1, with D unclear. Trimming removed 4 bases from V and 0 bases from J, with 4 bases in between. CDR3 size: 12 residues. Germline CDR1 SQVTM, CDR2 ANQGSEA. The CDR3 sequence is CSVGNSYNEQFF. CDR3 bases: TGCAGCGTTGGTAACTCCTACAATGAGCAGTTCTTC.

This clonotype was observed a few times. Here the CDR3 DNA reads TGTGCCAGCAGCTTAGACTCTGTAAACACCGGGGAGCTGTTTTTT. It specifies CASSLDSVNTGELFF. The chain has TRBV7-2 and TRBJ2-2; D unclear. This CDR3 comprises 15 residues. Trimming removed 1 base from V and 2 bases from J, with 8 bases in between. Germline V lookup: CDR1 SGHTA, CDR2 FQGNSA.

The sample holds many counts of this clonotype. The gene calls are TRBV3-1 and TRBJ2-5, with D possibly matching TRBD2 (6 bases). The V end was cut by 4 bases, the J end by 1 base, with 10 bases between. The CDR3 totals 14 residues. Germline V gene sequence: CDR1 LGHDT, CDR2 YNNKEL (reference sequence). In DNA form, the CDR3 reads TGTGCCAGCAGCCCCTCGGGACTCCAAGAGACCCAGTACTTC. This gives the protein CASSPSGLQETQYF.

This clonotype was observed a handful of times. V gene TRBV21-1 combines with J gene TRBJ1-5; no check of the table's D call, TRBD1, against the DNA was made. TRBV21-1 is assigned pseudogene status. CDR3 length: 18 residues. As DNA, the CDR3 is TGTGCCAGCAGCAAAGGGGTAGGGGACACCAATAGCAATCAGCCCCAGCATTTT. Translated, it gives CASSKGVGDTNSNQPQHF.

Many counts were recorded for this clonotype. J is TRBJ2-2 and V is TRBV7-2, with D possibly TRBD1 on 5 matching bases. The CDR3 runs to 15 residues. Trimming pared 5 bases from V and 4 bases from J, leaving 14 bases between. Germline CDR1 SGHTA, CDR2 FQGNSA. CDR3 residues: CASSLGVASTGELFF. In DNA, the CDR3 is TGTGCCAGCAGCCTAGGGGTAGCTTCCACCGGGGAGCTGTTTTTT.

This clonotype was found a few times. The chain employs TRBV9 and TRBJ2-7, with 8 bases aligning to TRBD1. The germline gives CDR1 SGDLS, CDR2 YYNGEE. With 0 bases clipped from V and 3 bases from J, the junction kept 2 bases outside the gene matches. The CDR3 length is 14 residues. The CDR3 DNA is TGTGCCAGCAGCGTAGCCACAGGGGGCTACGAGCAGTACTTC. Amino acid sequence: CASSVATGGYEQYF.

This chain joins TRBV6-6 and TRBJ1-6; 8 positions match TRBD1. The CDR3 runs 15 residues. Germline V gene lookup returns CDR1 MNHNY and CDR2 SVGAGI (reference sequence). J lost 8 bases, V lost 2 bases, and 5 bases had no gene match. The CDR3 loop reads CASSYGQGGDSPLHF. The CDR3 DNA is TGTGCCAGCAGTTACGGACAGGGCGGGGATTCACCCCTCCACTTT.

This clonotype was counted a few times. J is TRBJ2-1 and V is TRBV27; TRBD1 matches 9 bases. CDR3 length equals 13 residues. The germline V gene has CDR1 MNHEY and CDR2 SMNVEV (reference sequence). V dropped 4 bases and J dropped 12; count of bases not matched to a gene: 7. DNA for the CDR3: TGTGCCAGCAGTTACCGGGACAGGGACGGGCAGTTCTTC. This gives the protein CASSYRDRDGQFF.

This clonotype was counted between two and nine times. V usage is TRBV5-1 and J usage is TRBJ2-7; D not certain. The CDR3 has 14 amino acids. The ends were cut back, 0 bases at V and 0 bases at J, with 7 bases in the middle. The germline gives CDR1 SGHRS, CDR2 YFSETQ. This CDR3 reads CASSLEPSSYEQYV. DNA for the CDR3: TGCGCCAGCAGCTTGGAACCTAGCTCCTACGAGCAGTACGTC.

This clonotype was counted only a few times. The V and J genes are TRBV20-1 and TRBJ2-3; 7 nucleotides align to TRBD2. Germline V gene sequence: CDR1 DFQATT, CDR2 SNEGSKA (reference sequence). The CDR3 has 14 residues. V shed 6 bases, J shed 1 base, and the junction held 7 bases outside the gene matches. The CDR3 DNA follows: TGCAGTGCCGGGGGAGGGATCGGCACAGATACGCAGTATTTT. Amino acid sequence: CSAGGGIGTDTQYF.

There are many counts of this clonotype. V and J are TRBV29-1 and TRBJ1-2; D ambiguous. Trimming cost V 3 bases and J 5 bases, with 10 bases left between them. The CDR3 spans 12 residues. Germline V gives CDR1 SQVTM, CDR2 ANQGSEA. CDR3 sequence reads: CSVDVGGYGYTF. The CDR3 nucleotides are TGCAGCGTTGATGTAGGAGGTTATGGCTACACCTTC. The full variable domain, rest sourced from reference TRBV29-1 and TRBJ1-2, is SAVISQKPSRDICQRGTSLTIQCQVDSQVTMMFWYRQQPGQSLTLIATANQGSEATYESGFVIDKFPISRPNLTFSTLTVSNMSPEDSSIYLCSVDVGGYGYTFGSGTRLTVV.

J is TRBJ1-1 and V is TRBV6-5; possible D gene TRBD1, 5 bases. The ends were cut back, 0 bases at V and 4 bases at J, with 9 bases in the middle. CDR3 length equals 14 residues. The germline CDR1 and CDR2 sequences are MNHEY and SVGAGI. CDR3 in DNA: TGTGCCAGCAGTTACTCGGACATTTCCACTGAAGCTTTCTTT. As protein: CASSYSDISTEAFF.

The sample holds a few counts of this clonotype. This chain joins TRBV14 and TRBJ2-5; TRBD2 agrees at 8 bases. The trim removed 6 bases at V and 4 bases at J, leaving 7 bases unmatched. Germline V CDR1 and CDR2: SGHDN, FVKESK. The CDR3 loop spans 14 amino acids. The CDR3 region has the DNA TGTGCCAGCAGACCCGGGAGGGGCGGAGAGACCCAGTACTTC. Protein: CASRPGRGGETQYF.

In its sample, this clonotype was seen many times. This chain's CDR3 is CASSRGQGDNGYTF. The CDR3 region has the DNA TGCGCCAGCAGCCGAGGACAGGGAGACAACGGCTACACCTTC. The rearrangement uses TRBV5-1 and TRBJ1-2, with 8 positions matching TRBD1. The CDR3 runs 14 residues. Per the germline V gene, CDR1 is SGHRS and CDR2 is YFSETQ. Trimming at V came to 4 bases and at J to 8 bases, leaving 10 bases not matched to a gene.

This clonotype has more than one count but fewer than ten. The V and J genes are TRBV6-6 and TRBJ1-5; no firm D call. This CDR3 contains 15 residues. The germline gives CDR1 MNHNY, CDR2 SVGAGI (reference sequence). Deletions cut 2 bases from V and 0 bases from J, with 8 bases between. CDR3 in DNA: TGTGCCAGCAGTTACGGCGGGTTTAGCAATCAGCCCCAGCATTTT. The encoded protein is CASSYGGFSNQPQHF.

This clonotype was counted between two and nine times. CDR3 region: CASSKLAGAKAAGETQYF. DNA for the CDR3: TGTGCCAGCAGCAAATTGGCGGGGGCGAAAGCTGCAGGGGAGACCCAGTACTTC. This chain connects TRBV7-2 to TRBJ2-5; TRBD2 might be the D (7 bases). V lost 5 bases and J 5 bases, leaving 27 bases between the germline ends. This CDR3 contains 18 residues. In germline, CDR1 is SGHTA, CDR2 FQGNSA.